One and the same sample provided the 20 T cell receptor beta chains below, sequenced in a study of PD-L1 blockade in urothelial cancer. Here immunoSEQ multiplex PCR was the method, and the copy in TCRdb shows in-frame clones only, minus some. The table includes 25,000 to 35,000 clones, under 90% detected once. Time point denoted: peripheral blood 6 weeks after treatment start. This material consisted of PBMCs, taken around atezolizumab (anti-PD-L1) treatment. These receptors were taken from a man between 65 and 85 years old with urothelial cancer.

The V gene is TRBV25-1, the J gene TRBJ1-3; 8 bases fit TRBD1. Germline CDR1 and CDR2: MGHDK and SYGVNS. Germline trimming cut 2 bases from V and 0 bases from J; bases unmatched to any gene: 3. The CDR3 has 16 residues. CDR3 nucleotides: TGTGCCAGCAGTGAAAGACAGGGGAGCTCTGGAAACACCATATATTTT. Amino acids: CASSERQGSSGNTIYF.

This chain links TRBV29-1 with TRBJ2-7; tentative D call: TRBD2 (6 bases). V shed 4 bases and J shed 2 bases, with 15 bases lying between them. CDR1 and CDR2 (germline): SQVTM, ANQGSEA. The CDR3 sequence is 14 residues long. The CDR3 here is CSVAIPSVPYEQYF. CDR3 coding DNA: TGCAGCGTTGCGATTCCTAGCGTACCCTACGAGCAGTACTTC.

The chain couples TRBV7-9 to TRBJ1-6, with 8 positions matching TRBD1. The CDR3 extends over 15 amino acids. Per germline, CDR1 SEHNR and CDR2 FQNEAQ (reference sequence). With 5 bases clipped from V and 4 bases from J, the junction kept 4 bases outside the gene matches. The CDR3 loop is CASSPRQGYNSPLHF. The DNA of the CDR3 is TGTGCCAGCAGCCCAAGACAGGGGTATAATTCACCCCTCCACTTT.

The rearrangement uses TRBV4-2 and TRBJ1-5; D call uncertain. Germline assignment: CDR1 LGHNA and CDR2 YNFKEQ. This CDR3 contains 18 residues. The ends were cut back, 0 bases at V and 3 bases at J, with 18 bases in the middle. The CDR3 region is CASSQEGFGGRSNQPQHF. The CDR3 DNA reads as TGTGCCAGCAGCCAAGAAGGGTTCGGAGGTAGGTCCAATCAGCCCCAGCATTTT.

V usage is TRBV14 and J usage is TRBJ1-1, with 8 bases that match TRBD1. Germline-derived CDR1 and CDR2 are SGHDN and FVKESK. After removal of 7 bases from V and 5 bases from J, the junction contained 6 bases not matched to a gene. This CDR3 has 13 amino acids. The CDR3 loop reads CASTRQGRTEAFF. For the CDR3, the DNA is TGTGCCAGCACCCGACAGGGGAGGACTGAAGCTTTCTTT.

Remarks on this clone: The sample contains more than one DNA sequence encoding this CDR3. The chain employs TRBV5-1 and TRBJ2-2, with TRBD1 matching 8 bases. The germline gives CDR1 SGHRS, CDR2 YFSETQ. The CDR3 runs 15 residues. Trimming took 2 bases from V and 3 from J; bases not matched to a gene: 3. The DNA for the CDR3 is TGCGCCAGCAGCTTAGGACAGGGAGACACCGGGGAGCTGTTTTTT. Translated: CASSLGQGDTGELFF.

The chain combines TRBV7-8 with TRBJ2-6, with 8 nucleotides matching TRBD1. The CDR3 is 17 residues long. Germline V CDR1 and CDR2: SGHVS, FQNEAQ. Trimming cost V 5 bases and J 4 bases; bases outside gene matches: 10. CDR3 loop: CASSERQGLAGANVLTF. The CDR3 nucleotides are TGTGCCAGCAGCGAGAGACAGGGGCTAGCCGGGGCCAACGTCCTGACTTTC. Filled out from reference TRBV7-8 and TRBJ2-6, the complete variable domain reads GAGVSQSPRYKVAKRGQDVALRCDPISGHVSLFWYQQALGQGPEFLTYFQNEAQLDKSGLPSDRFFAERPEGSVSTLKIQRTQQEDSAVYLCASSERQGLAGANVLTFGAGSRLTVL.

The rearrangement uses TRBV6-1 and TRBJ2-7, with D perhaps TRBD2 (5 bases). The CDR3 runs to 13 residues. The germline V gene has CDR1 MNHNS and CDR2 SASEGT. Trimming shortened V by 3 bases and J by 6 bases, and 12 bases separated the two germline ends. The CDR3 sequence is CASSDRLRAEQYF. The CDR3 nucleotides are TGTGCCAGCAGTGACCGTCTGAGGGCCGAGCAGTACTTC.

The V and J genes are TRBV10-2 and TRBJ1-3, with no clear D. Trimming removed 0 bases at V and 1 base at J, with 10 bases between. The CDR3 has 16 residues. The germline gives CDR1 WSHSY, CDR2 SAAADI. The CDR3 region has the DNA TGCGCCAGCAGTGAGTCGGGAGCAATGTCTGGAAACACCATATATTTT. This codes for CASSESGAMSGNTIYF.

This chain links TRBV30 with TRBJ1-1; no reliable D call. From germline, CDR1 is GTSNPN and CDR2 SVGIG (reference sequence). The CDR3 contains 11 residues. Trimming removed 2 bases at V and 9 bases at J, with 10 bases between. The CDR3: CAWSFSGKAFF. In DNA form, the CDR3 reads TGTGCCTGGAGTTTTTCGGGAAAAGCTTTCTTT.

V is TRBV5-5 and J is TRBJ2-4; D ambiguous. There are 17 residues in the CDR3. Trimming took 0 bases from V and 0 from J, leaving 13 bases between them. In germline, CDR1 is SGHKS, CDR2 YYEKEE (reference sequence). In nucleotides, the CDR3 is TGTGCCAGCAGCTTGGGCGACTCGAGGCGAGCCAAAAACATTCAGTACTTC. This translates into CASSLGDSRRAKNIQYF.

This chain links TRBV18 with TRBJ2-7, with TRBD2 matching over 8 bases. Germline V CDR1 and CDR2: KGHSH, LQKENI. This CDR3 comprises 13 residues. V shed 3 bases, J shed 6 bases, and the junction held 4 bases outside the gene matches. CDR3 coding DNA: TGTGCCAGCTCACCCGGGGGGGTAGGCGAGCAGTACTTC. Its protein product is CASSPGGVGEQYF.

The rearrangement joins TRBV30 to TRBJ2-2; no definite D call. The CDR3 spans 14 residues. V was shortened by 3 bases and J by 3 bases, with 11 bases between the two germline ends. Germline CDR1 GTSNPN, CDR2 SVGIG (reference sequence). CDR3 region: CAWRFPRDTGELFF. CDR3 nucleotide sequence: TGTGCCTGGAGATTTCCCCGGGACACCGGGGAGCTGTTTTTT.

The chain has TRBV19 and TRBJ2-6; D call uncertain. Germline V gives CDR1 LNHDA, CDR2 SQIVND (reference sequence). Deletions cut 5 bases from V and 4 bases from J, with 18 bases between. This CDR3 contains 17 residues. The CDR3 DNA reads TGTGCCAGTAGTCTTCGACTTGGGTCCGACGGGGCCAACGTCCTGACTTTC. Protein: CASSLRLGSDGANVLTF.

The V and J genes are TRBV5-5 and TRBJ2-3; D may be TRBD1 (6 bases). V dropped 3 bases and J dropped 0 bases, with 14 bases sitting between them. The CDR3 consists of 16 residues. Germline V gives CDR1 SGHKS, CDR2 YYEKEE (reference sequence). CDR3 loop: CASSSRGHPSTDTQYF. Written as DNA, the CDR3 is TGTGCCAGCAGCTCCCGGGGACACCCTAGCACAGATACGCAGTATTTT.

In this sample, this clone turned up once. The CDR3 loop is CASSLGSGGDTDTQYF. The CDR3 coding sequence is TGTGCCAGCAGCTTGGGGAGCGGCGGGGACACAGATACGCAGTATTTT. V usage is TRBV5-6 and J usage is TRBJ2-3; tentative D call: TRBD2 (6 bases). Germline CDR1 reads SGHDT; CDR2 reads YYEEEE. The CDR3 is 16 residues long. Between the trimmed V and J ends, which lost 0 bases and 2 bases, there was a span of 13 bases.

The V and J genes are TRBV11-2 and TRBJ1-2; TRBD1 agrees at 11 bases. With V trimmed by 1 base and J by 3 bases, 4 bases remained unmatched. The CDR3 sequence is 16 residues long. Germline CDR1 and CDR2: SGHAT and FQNNGV. The CDR3 DNA reads as TGTGCCAGCAGCTTAGGGACAGGGGGCACACACTATGGCTACACCTTC. The encoded protein is CASSLGTGGTHYGYTF.

The rearrangement joins TRBV5-1 to TRBJ1-1; tentative D call: TRBD1 (6 bases). This CDR3 spans 14 amino acids. CDR1 SGHRS and CDR2 YFSETQ come from the germline V gene. Trimming pared 4 bases from V and 0 bases from J, leaving 10 bases between. The CDR3 is CASSPGDMNTEAFF. CDR3 bases: TGCGCCAGCAGCCCAGGGGACATGAACACTGAAGCTTTCTTT.

The CDR3 protein is CASSSSTGGRAHGYTF. The CDR3 DNA sequence: TGTGCCAGCAGCTCCTCAACGGGGGGGCGCGCACATGGCTACACCTTC. The chain couples TRBV7-2 to TRBJ1-2; D perhaps matches TRBD1 (6 bases). The germline CDR1 and CDR2 sequences are SGHTA and FQGNSA. Trimming removed 4 bases from V and 6 bases from J, with 21 bases in between. This CDR3 has 16 residues.

The chain is built from TRBV6-6 and TRBJ2-5; 7 bases are a match to TRBD2. The CDR3 is 13 amino acids. V shed 5 bases and J 4 bases; nucleotides not matched to a gene: 4. In germline, CDR1 is MNHNY, CDR2 SVGAGI (reference sequence). For the CDR3, the DNA is TGTGCCAGCAGTACTAGCGAGGCAGAGACCCAGTACTTC. It translates to CASSTSEAETQYF.